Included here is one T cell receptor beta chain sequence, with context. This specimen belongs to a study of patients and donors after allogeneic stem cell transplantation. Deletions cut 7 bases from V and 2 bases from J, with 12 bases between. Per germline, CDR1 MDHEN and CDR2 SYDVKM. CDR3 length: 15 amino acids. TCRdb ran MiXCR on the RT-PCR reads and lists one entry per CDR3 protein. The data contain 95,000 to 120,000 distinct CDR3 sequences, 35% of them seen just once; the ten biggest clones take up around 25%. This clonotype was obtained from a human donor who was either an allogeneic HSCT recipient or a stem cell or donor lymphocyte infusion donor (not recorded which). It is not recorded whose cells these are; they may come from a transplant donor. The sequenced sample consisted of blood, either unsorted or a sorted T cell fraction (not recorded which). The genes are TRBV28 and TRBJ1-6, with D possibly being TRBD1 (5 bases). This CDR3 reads CASIKAGPYNSPLHF. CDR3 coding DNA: TGTGCCAGCATCAAAGCGGGACCCTATAATTCACCCCTCCACTTT.